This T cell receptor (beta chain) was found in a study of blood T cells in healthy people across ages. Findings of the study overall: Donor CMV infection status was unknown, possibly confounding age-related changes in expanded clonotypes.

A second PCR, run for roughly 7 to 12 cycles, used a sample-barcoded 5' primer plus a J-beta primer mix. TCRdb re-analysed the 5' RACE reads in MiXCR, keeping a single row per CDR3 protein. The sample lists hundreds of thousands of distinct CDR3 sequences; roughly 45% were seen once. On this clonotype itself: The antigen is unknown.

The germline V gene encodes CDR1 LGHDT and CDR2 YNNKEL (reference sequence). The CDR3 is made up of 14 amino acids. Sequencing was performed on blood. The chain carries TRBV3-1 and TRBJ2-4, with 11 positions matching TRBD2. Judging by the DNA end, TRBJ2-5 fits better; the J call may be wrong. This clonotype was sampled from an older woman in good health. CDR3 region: CASSQRTSGETQYF. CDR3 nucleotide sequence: TGTGCCAGCAGCCAAAGGACTAGCGGGGAGACCCAGTACTTC.